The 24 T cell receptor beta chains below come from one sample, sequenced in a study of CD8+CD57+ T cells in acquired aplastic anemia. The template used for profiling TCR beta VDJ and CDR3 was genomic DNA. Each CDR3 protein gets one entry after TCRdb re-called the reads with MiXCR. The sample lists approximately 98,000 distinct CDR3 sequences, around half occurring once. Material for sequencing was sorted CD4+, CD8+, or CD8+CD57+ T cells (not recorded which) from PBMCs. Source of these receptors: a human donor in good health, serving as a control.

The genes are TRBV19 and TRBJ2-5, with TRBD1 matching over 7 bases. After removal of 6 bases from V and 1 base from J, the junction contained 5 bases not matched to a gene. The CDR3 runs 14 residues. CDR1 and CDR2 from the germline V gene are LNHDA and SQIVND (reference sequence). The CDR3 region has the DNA TGTGCCAGTAGGAAAACAGGGGTCCAAGAGACCCAGTACTTC. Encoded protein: CASRKTGVQETQYF.

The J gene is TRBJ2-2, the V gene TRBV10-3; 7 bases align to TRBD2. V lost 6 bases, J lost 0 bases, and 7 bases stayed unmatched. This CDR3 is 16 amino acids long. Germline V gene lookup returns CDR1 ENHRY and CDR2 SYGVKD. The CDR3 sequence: CAISPGGASNTGELFF. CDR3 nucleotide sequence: TGTGCCATCAGCCCGGGGGGAGCCTCGAACACCGGGGAGCTGTTTTTT.

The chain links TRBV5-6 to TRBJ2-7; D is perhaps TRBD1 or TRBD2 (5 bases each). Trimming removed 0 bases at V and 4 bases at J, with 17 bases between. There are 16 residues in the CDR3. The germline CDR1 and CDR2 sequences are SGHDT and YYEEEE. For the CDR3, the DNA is TGTGCCAGCAGCTTGGTAGGGTTGTGGGGGAAGTACGAGCAGTACTTC. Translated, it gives CASSLVGLWGKYEQYF.

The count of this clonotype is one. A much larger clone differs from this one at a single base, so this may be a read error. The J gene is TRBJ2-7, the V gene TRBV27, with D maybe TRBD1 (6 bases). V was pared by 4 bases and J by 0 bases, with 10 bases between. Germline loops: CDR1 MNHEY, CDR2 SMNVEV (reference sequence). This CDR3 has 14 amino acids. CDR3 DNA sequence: TGTGCCAGCAGTTCCCTAGGGGGCTCCTACGAGCAGTACTTC. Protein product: CASSSLGGSYEQYF.

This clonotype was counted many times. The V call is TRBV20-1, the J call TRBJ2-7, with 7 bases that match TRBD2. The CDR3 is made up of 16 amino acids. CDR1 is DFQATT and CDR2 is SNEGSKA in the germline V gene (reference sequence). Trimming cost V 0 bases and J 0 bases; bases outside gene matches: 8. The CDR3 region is CSARDGSRGSSYEQYF. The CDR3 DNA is TGCAGTGCTAGAGATGGCTCGCGGGGGAGCTCCTACGAGCAGTACTTC.

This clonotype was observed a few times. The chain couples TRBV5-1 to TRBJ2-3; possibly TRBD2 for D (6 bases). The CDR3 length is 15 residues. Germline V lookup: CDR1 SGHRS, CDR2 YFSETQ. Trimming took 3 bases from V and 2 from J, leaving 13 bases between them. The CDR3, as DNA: TGCGCCAGCAGCTCCGGGACTGGCGACACAGATACGCAGTATTTT. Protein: CASSSGTGDTDTQYF.

The CDR3: CASSAGQGETQYF. As DNA, the CDR3 is TGTGCCAGCAGCGCGGGACAGGGAGAGACCCAGTACTTC. This chain joins TRBV7-6 and TRBJ2-5, with TRBD1 matching over 9 bases. V shed 5 bases and J 4 bases; nucleotides not matched to a gene: 2. CDR3 length: 13 residues. Germline V gene lookup returns CDR1 SGHVS and CDR2 FNYEAQ.

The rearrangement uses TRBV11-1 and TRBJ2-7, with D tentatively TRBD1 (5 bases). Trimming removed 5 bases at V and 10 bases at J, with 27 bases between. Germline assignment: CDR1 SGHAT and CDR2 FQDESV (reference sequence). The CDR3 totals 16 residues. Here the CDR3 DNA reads TGTGCCAGCAGCCCCTTACAGGAGACACTTCTTCCTCGTCAGTACTTC. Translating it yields CASSPLQETLLPRQYF.

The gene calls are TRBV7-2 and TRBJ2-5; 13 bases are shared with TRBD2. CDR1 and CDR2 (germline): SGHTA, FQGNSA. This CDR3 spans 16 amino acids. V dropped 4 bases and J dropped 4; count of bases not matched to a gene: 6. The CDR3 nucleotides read TGTGCCAGCAGCTACACTAGCGGGGGGGCGGGAGAGACCCAGTACTTC. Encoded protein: CASSYTSGGAGETQYF.

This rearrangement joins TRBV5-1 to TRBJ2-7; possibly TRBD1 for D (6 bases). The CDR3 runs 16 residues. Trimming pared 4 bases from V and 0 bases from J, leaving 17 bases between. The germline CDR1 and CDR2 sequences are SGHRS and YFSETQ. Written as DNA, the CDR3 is TGCGCCAGCAGCCCGGGTCCAGGACAGAGCTCCTACGAGCAGTACTTC. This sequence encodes CASSPGPGQSSYEQYF.

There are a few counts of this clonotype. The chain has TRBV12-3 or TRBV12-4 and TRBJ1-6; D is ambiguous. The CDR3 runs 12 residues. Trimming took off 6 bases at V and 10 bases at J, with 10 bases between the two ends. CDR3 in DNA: TGTGCCAGCAGCCTACCAGGATCACCCCTCCACTTT. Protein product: CASSLPGSPLHF.

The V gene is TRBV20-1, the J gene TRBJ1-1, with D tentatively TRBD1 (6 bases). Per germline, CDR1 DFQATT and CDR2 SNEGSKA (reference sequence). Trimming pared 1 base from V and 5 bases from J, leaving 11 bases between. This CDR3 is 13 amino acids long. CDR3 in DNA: TGCAGTGCTAGAGGTCAGAGGGGGACTGAAGCTTTCTTT. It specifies CSARGQRGTEAFF.

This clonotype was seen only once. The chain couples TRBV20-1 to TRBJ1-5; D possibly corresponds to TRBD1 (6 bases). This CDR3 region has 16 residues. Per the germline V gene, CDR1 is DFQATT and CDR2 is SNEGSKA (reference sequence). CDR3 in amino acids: CSARIMGGLGSQPQHF. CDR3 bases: TGCAGCGCGAGGATCATGGGGGGCCTAGGCAGTCAGCCCCAGCATTTT.

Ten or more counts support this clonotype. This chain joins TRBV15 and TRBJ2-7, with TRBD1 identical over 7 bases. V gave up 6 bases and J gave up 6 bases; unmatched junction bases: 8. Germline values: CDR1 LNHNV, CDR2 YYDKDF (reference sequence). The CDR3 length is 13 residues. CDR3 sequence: CATRRQGESEQYF. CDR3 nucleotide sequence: TGTGCCACCAGAAGACAGGGCGAGTCCGAGCAGTACTTC.

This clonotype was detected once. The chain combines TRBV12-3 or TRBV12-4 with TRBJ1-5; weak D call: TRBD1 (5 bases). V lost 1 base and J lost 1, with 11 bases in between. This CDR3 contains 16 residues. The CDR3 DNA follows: TGTGCCAGCAGTTTAGGCCCCGGGGGGAGCAATCAGCCCCAGCATTTT. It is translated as CASSLGPGGSNQPQHF.

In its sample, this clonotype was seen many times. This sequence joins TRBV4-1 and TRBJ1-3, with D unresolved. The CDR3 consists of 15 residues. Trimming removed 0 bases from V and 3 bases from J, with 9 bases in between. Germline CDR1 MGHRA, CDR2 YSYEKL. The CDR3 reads CASSQDVSIGNTIYF. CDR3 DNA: TGCGCCAGCAGCCAAGACGTGAGCATTGGAAACACCATATATTTT.

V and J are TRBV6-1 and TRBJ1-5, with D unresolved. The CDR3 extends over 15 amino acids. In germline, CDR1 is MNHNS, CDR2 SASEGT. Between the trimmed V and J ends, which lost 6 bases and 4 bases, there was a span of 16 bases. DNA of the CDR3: TGTGCCAGCAGCTCTACCCAGGCCTCTAATCAGCCCCAGCATTTT. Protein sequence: CASSSTQASNQPQHF.

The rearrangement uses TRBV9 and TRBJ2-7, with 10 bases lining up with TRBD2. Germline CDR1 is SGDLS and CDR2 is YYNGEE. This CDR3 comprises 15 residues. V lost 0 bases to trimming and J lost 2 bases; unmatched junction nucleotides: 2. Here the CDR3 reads CASSVGTSGAYEQYF. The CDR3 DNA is TGTGCCAGCAGCGTAGGCACTAGCGGGGCCTACGAGCAGTACTTC.

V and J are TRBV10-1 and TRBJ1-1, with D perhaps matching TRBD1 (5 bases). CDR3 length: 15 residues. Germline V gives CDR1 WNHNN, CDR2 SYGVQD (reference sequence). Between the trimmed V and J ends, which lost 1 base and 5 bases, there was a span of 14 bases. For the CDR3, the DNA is TGCGCCAGCAGTGAGTATGGGGGATCCGTTACTGAAGCTTTCTTT. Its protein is CASSEYGGSVTEAFF.

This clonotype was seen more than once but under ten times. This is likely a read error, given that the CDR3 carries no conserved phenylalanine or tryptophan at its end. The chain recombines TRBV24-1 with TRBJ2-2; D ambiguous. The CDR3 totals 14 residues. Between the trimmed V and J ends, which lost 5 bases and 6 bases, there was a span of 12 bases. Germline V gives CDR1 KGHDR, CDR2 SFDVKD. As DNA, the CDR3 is TGTGCCACCAGTGGTTTCAAGGCAGCCGGGGAGCTGTTTCTT. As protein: CATSGFKAAGELFL.

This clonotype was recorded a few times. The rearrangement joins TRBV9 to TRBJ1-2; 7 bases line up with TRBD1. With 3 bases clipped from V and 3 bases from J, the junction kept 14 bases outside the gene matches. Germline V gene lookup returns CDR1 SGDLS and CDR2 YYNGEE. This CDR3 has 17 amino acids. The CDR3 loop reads CASSGFKQGMGDYGYTF. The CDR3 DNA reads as TGTGCCAGCAGCGGGTTTAAACAGGGGATGGGAGACTATGGCTACACCTTC.

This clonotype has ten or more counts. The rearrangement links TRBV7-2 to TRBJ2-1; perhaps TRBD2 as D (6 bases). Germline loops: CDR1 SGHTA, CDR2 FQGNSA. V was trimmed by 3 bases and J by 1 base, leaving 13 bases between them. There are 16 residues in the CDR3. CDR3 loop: CASSLGWRGSYNEQFF. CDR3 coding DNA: TGTGCCAGCAGCTTGGGGTGGCGGGGTTCCTACAATGAGCAGTTCTTC.

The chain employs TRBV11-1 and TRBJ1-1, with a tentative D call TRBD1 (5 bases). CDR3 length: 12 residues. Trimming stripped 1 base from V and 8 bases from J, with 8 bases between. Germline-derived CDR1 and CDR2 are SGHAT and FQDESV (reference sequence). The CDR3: CASSLGTQEAFF. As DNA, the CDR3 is TGTGCCAGCAGCTTAGGGACACAAGAAGCTTTCTTT.

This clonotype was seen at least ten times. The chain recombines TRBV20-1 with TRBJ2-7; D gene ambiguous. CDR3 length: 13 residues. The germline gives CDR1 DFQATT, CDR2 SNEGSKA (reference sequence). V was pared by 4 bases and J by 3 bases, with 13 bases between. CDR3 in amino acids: CSATPGTHYEQYF. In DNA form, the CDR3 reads TGCAGTGCTACACCGGGTACTCACTACGAGCAGTACTTC.